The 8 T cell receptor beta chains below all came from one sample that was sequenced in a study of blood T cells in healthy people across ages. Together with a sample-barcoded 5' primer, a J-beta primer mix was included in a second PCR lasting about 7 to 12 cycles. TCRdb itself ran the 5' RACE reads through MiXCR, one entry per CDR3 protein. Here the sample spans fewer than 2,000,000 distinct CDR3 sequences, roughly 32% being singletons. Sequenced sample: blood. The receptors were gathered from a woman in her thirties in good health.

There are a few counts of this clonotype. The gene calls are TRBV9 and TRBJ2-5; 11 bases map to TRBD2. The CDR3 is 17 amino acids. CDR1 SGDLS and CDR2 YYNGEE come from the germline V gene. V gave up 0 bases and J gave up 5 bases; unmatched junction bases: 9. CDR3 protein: CASSVGNLAGGRETQYF. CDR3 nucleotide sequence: TGTGCCAGCAGCGTAGGTAACCTAGCGGGGGGTCGGGAGACCCAGTACTTC.

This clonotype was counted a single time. The CDR3 DNA reads TGTGCCATCAGCGACATGCAGGGGAAGGGGTTTAGCACCGGGGAGCTGTTTTTT. Protein: CAISDMQGKGFSTGELFF. J is TRBJ2-2 and V is TRBV10-3; D possibly corresponds to TRBD1 (6 bases). Deletions cut 6 bases from V and 4 bases from J, with 24 bases between. Germline-derived CDR1 and CDR2 are ENHRY and SYGVKD. The CDR3 loop spans 18 amino acids.

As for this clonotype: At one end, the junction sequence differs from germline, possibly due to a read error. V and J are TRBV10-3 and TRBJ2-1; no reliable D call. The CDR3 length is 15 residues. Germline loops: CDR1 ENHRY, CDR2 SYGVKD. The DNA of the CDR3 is TGTGCCATCGGTGAGTCAAGCGTCTCCTACAATGAGCAGTTCTTC. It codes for CAIGESSVSYNEQFF.

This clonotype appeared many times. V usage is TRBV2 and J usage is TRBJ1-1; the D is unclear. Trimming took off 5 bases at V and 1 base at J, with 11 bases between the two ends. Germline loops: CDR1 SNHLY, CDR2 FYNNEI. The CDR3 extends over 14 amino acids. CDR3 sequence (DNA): TGTGCCAGCAGTCGCCACCTGGGGAACACTGAAGCTTTCTTT. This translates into CASSRHLGNTEAFF.

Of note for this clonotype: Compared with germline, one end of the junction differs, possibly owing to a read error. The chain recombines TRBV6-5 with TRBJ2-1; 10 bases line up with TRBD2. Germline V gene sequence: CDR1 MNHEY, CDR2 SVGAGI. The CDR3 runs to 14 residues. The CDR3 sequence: CACSYDKRGGEQFF. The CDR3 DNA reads TGTGCCTGCAGTTACGACAAGCGGGGGGGCGAGCAGTTCTTC.

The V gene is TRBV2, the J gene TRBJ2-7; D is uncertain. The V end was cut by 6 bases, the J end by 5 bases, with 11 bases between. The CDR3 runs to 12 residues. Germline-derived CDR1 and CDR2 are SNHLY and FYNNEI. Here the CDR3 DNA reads TGTGCCAGCAGCGACTCCCACCACGAGCAGTACTTC. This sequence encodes CASSDSHHEQYF. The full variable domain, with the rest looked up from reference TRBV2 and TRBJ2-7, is EPEVTQTPSHQVTQMGQEVILRCVPISNHLYFYWYRQILGQKVEFLVSFYNNEISEKSEIFDDQFSVERPDGSNFTLKIRSTKLEDSAMYFCASSDSHHEQYFGPGTRLTVT.

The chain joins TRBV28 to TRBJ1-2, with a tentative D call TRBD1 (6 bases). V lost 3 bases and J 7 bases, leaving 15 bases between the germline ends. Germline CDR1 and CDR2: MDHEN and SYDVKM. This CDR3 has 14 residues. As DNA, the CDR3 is TGTGCCAGCAGTTTGGTTGCGGGGGCTTCTGGCTACACCTTC. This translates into CASSLVAGASGYTF.

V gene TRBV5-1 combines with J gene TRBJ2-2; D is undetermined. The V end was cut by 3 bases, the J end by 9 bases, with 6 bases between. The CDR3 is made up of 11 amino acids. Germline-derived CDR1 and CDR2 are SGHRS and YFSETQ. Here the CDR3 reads CASSYDRELFF. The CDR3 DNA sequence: TGCGCCAGCAGCTACGACAGGGAGCTGTTTTTT.